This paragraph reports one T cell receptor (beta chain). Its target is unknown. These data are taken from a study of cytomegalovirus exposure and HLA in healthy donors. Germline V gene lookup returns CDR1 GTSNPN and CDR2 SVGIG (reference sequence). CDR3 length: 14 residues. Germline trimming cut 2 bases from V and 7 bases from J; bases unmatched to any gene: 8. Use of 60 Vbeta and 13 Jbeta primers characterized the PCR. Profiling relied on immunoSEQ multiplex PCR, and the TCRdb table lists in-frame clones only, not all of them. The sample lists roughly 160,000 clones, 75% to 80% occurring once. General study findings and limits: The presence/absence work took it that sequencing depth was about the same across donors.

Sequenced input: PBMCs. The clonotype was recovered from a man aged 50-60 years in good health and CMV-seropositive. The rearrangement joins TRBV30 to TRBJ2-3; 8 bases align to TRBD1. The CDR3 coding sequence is TGTGCCTGGAGTCAAGGACAGGGTTCGAATACGCAGTATTTT. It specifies CAWSQGQGSNTQYF.